The rows below give T cell receptor beta chains drawn from one sample of a study of blood T cell repertoires in COVID-19. Some clones are missing from TCRdb's copy, which holds only in-frame ones; the method was immunoSEQ multiplex PCR. Here the sample spans about 63,000 clones, around 76% being singletons. Specimen: peripheral blood. These receptors came from a woman older than 75 with acute or convalescent COVID-19. The CDR3 runs from the conserved cysteine through the conserved F or W. Fields, in order: clone size, J gene, D gene, V gene, CDR3 DNA, CDR3 protein. The D gene is left open where the match is weak. Clone sizes are given selectively: once, few, many, or a class where the clone is expanded.

NA,TRBJ2-2,TRBD1,TRBV28,TGTGCCAGCAGCAACCCAAGACAGGGGGAGAACACCGGGGAGCTGTTTTTT,CASSNPRQGENTGELFF
NA,TRBJ2-1,TRBD1,TRBV2,TGTGCCACTGCGACAGGGTCGTCCTACAATGAGCAGTTCTTC,CATATGSSYNEQFF
NA,TRBJ2-3,TRBD1,TRBV12-5,TGTGCTAGTGGCCGGGGACAGGGGGCGAGCACAGATACGCAGTATTTT,CASGRGQGASTDTQYF
NA,TRBJ2-1,TRBD1,TRBV5-4,TGTGCCAGCAGCACACGACAGGGTTTCGATGAGCAGTTCTTC,CASSTRQGFDEQFF
NA,TRBJ1-2,NA,TRBV28,TGTGCCAGCAGTCCGCCGGGAAAGTGGGGTGGCTACACCTTC,CASSPPGKWGGYTF
NA,TRBJ1-5,NA,TRBV4-2,TGTGCCAGCAGCCTAGGGACACCGAATAGCAATCAGCCCCAGCATTTT,CASSLGTPNSNQPQHF
NA,TRBJ2-1,TRBD2,TRBV6-2/TRBV6-3,TGTGCCAGCAGTTACTCCGGGACTAACTCCTACAATGAGCAGTTCTTC,CASSYSGTNSYNEQFF
few,TRBJ1-2,TRBD1,TRBV5-1,TGCGCCAGCAGCTTGAACTCCGGGACAGGGCACTATGGCTACACCTTC,CASSLNSGTGHYGYTF
NA,TRBJ1-2,NA,TRBV6-5,TGTGCCAGCGTCTCGACAGCTACTAACTATGGCTACACCTTC,CASVSTATNYGYTF
NA,TRBJ2-3,NA,TRBV18,TGTGCCAGCTCACCACCCGCTAAGATCCTGACAGATACGCAGTATTTT,CASSPPAKILTDTQYF
NA,TRBJ1-2,NA,TRBV18,TGTGCCAGCTCCGACTCTCCTAACTATGGCTACACCTTC,CASSDSPNYGYTF
NA,TRBJ1-1,TRBD1,TRBV19,TGTGCCAGCACTAGTCCCCGGGACAGGGGGACCGGCACTGAAGCTTTCTTT,CASTSPRDRGTGTEAFF
NA,TRBJ2-1,TRBD1,TRBV29-1,TGCAGCGTTGTGGACAGGGGGTACAATGAGCAGTTCTTC,CSVVDRGYNEQFF
once,TRBJ1-4,TRBD1,TRBV6-5,TGTGCCATCCTGGACAGGGGGCTTAATGAAAAACTGTTTTTT,CAILDRGLNEKLFF
NA,TRBJ2-2,NA,TRBV15,TGTGCCACCAGCCCCCTTGGCGGGCCGAACACCGGGGAGCTGTTTTTT,CATSPLGGPNTGELFF
medium-sized,TRBJ1-5,TRBD1,TRBV19,TGTGCCAGTAGTCCCAGGGGGCGCTTCCCAAAGCCCCAGCATTTT,CASSPRGRFPKPQHF
NA,TRBJ2-7,NA,TRBV6-5,TGTGCCAGCAGTTACACAACGGCAGGGGCCTACGAGCAGTACTTC,CASSYTTAGAYEQYF
NA,TRBJ2-1,NA,TRBV7-2,TGTGCCAGCAGCTTAGCGGGAGCCCGATACAATGAGCAGTTCTTC,CASSLAGARYNEQFF
NA,TRBJ1-2,NA,TRBV2,TGTGCCAGCAGTAGGGTCTTTGGAGGTGGCTACACCTTC,CASSRVFGGGYTF
NA,TRBJ1-5,NA,TRBV18,TGTGCCAGCTCATCCACAAGTACAGGGTCGACTCAGCCCCAGCATTTT,CASSSTSTGSTQPQHF
many,TRBJ2-3,TRBD2,TRBV24-1,TGTGCCACCAGTGGTCGGGGGACTAGCGGGATAACAGATACGCAGTATTTT,CATSGRGTSGITDTQYF
NA,TRBJ1-5,NA,TRBV30,TGTGCCTGGACTCCCAAAGGGGGACAGCCCCAGCATTTT,CAWTPKGGQPQHF
NA,TRBJ1-2,NA,TRBV6-5,TGTGCCAGCAGTTCCGCGGGGGCCGGCTATGGCTACACCTTC,CASSSAGAGYGYTF
NA,TRBJ2-5,TRBD2,TRBV5-1,TGCGCCAGCAGGCCGGTGGAAGTGCGGGAGGGCCTTGAGACCCAGTACTTC,CASRPVEVREGLETQYF
few,TRBJ1-2,TRBD1,TRBV10-3,TGTGCCATCAGGGGGGACAGGAGCTATGGCTACACCTTC,CAIRGDRSYGYTF
NA,TRBJ2-2,TRBD2,TRBV28,TGTGCCAGCAGTTTTGTGAAGGCGGGAGGAGCTATCGGGGAGCTGTTTTTT,CASSFVKAGGAIGELFF
NA,TRBJ2-1,TRBD2,TRBV9,TGTGCCAGCACCGCTAGCGGAGTGAGCTCCTACAATGAGCAGTTCTTC,CASTASGVSSYNEQFF
few,TRBJ2-1,TRBD2,TRBV20-1,TGCAGTGCTAGTACCAGCGGGAGGATGGTTGGTGAGCAGTTCTTC,CSASTSGRMVGEQFF
NA,TRBJ2-1,TRBD1,TRBV2,TGTGCCAGCAGCCAAACAGGGGTCGACAACAATGAGCAGTTCTTC,CASSQTGVDNNEQFF
few,TRBJ2-7,NA,TRBV2,TGTGCCAGCAAAGGGAGTCGTGTATCCGAGCAGTACTTC,CASKGSRVSEQYF
NA,TRBJ2-7,TRBD1,TRBV30,TGTGCCTGGAGTGCAACCCAGGGGGTCGGCTACTACGAGCAGTACTTC,CAWSATQGVGYYEQYF
NA,TRBJ2-3,TRBD2,TRBV4-2,TGTGCCAGCAGCCACGCCGGGACTAGGGGTCAAGATACGCAGTATTTT,CASSHAGTRGQDTQYF
many,TRBJ2-1,TRBD2,TRBV7-2,TGTGCCAGCGGGACTAGCGGGAGATGGAATGAGCAGTTCTTC,CASGTSGRWNEQFF
few,TRBJ1-2,NA,TRBV3-1/TRBV3-2,TGTGCCAGCAGCCCCAGGGGATACGGCTACACCTTC,CASSPRGYGYTF
NA,TRBJ1-4,NA,TRBV5-1,TGCGCCAGCAGCGCTGCACAGGCCGGAAATGAAAAACTGTTTTTT,CASSAAQAGNEKLFF
few,TRBJ1-3,NA,TRBV27,TGTGCCAGCAGTCTTTCCTCTGGAAACACCATATATTTT,CASSLSSGNTIYF
NA,TRBJ1-1,NA,TRBV3-1/TRBV3-2,TGTGCCAGCAGCCCGAGGCTTAGCACTGAAGCTTTCTTT,CASSPRLSTEAFF
once,TRBJ1-1,TRBD1,TRBV3-1/TRBV3-2,TGTGCCAGCAGCCGACGGGACAGGGGGCAGTCCGCTGAAGCTTTCTTT,CASSRRDRGQSAEAFF
many,TRBJ2-3,NA,TRBV2,TGTGCCAGCCACTCCCCCCCAGATACGCAGTATTTT,CASHSPPDTQYF
NA,TRBJ2-2,TRBD2,TRBV7-6,TGTGCCAGCAGCCCCATGGGCGGGAGGGCCATTGCCGGGGAGCTGTTTTTT,CASSPMGGRAIAGELFF
NA,TRBJ1-1,NA,TRBV29-1,TGCAGCGTTGAAGTTCCCAGTCTGAACACTGAAGCTTTCTTT,CSVEVPSLNTEAFF
few,TRBJ2-2,TRBD2,TRBV7-3,TGTGCCAGCAGACTAGCGGATCCCACCGGGGAGCTGTTTTTT,CASRLADPTGELFF
NA,TRBJ2-7,TRBD2,TRBV28,TGTGCCAGCAGTCCCCACCGGCGGGAGTTTAACTACGAGCAGTACTTC,CASSPHRREFNYEQYF
NA,TRBJ1-5,NA,TRBV7-9,TGTGCCAGCAGCTTAGGCCAGAATCAGCCCCAGCATTTT,CASSLGQNQPQHF
NA,TRBJ2-1,NA,TRBV28,TGTGCCAGCAGTAATAGGGACTTCCAGCAGTTCTTC,CASSNRDFQQFF
NA,TRBJ2-3,NA,TRBV2,TGTGCCAGCAAAACCCGGGCAGATACGCAGTATTTT,CASKTRADTQYF
NA,TRBJ2-2,NA,TRBV24-1,TGTGCCACCAGTGATTTGGAGTTGCCCGGGGAGCTGTTTTTT,CATSDLELPGELFF
once,TRBJ2-5,NA,TRBV5-1,TGCGCCAGCAGCTTCGGTCCCCAAGAGCCCCAGTACTTC,CASSFGPQEPQYF
few,TRBJ2-7,TRBD1,TRBV6-6,TGTGCCAGCAGAAGGGACAGGGTCGACGAGCAGTACTTC,CASRRDRVDEQYF
NA,TRBJ2-5,TRBD2,TRBV10-2,TGCGCCAGCAGTGAGGGACTAGCGTGGAGGGGGGAGACCCAGTACTTC,CASSEGLAWRGETQYF
NA,TRBJ2-1,TRBD2,TRBV3-1/TRBV3-2,TGTGCCACCCGCGGGAGCTCCTACAATGAGCAGTTCTTC,CATRGSSYNEQFF
NA,TRBJ1-3,TRBD1,TRBV19,TGTGCCAGTAGTACGAGCCGGGACAGCGGCTCTGGAAACACCATATATTTT,CASSTSRDSGSGNTIYF
NA,TRBJ2-3,NA,TRBV21-1,TGTGCCAGCAACTACTCGAGGAGCGGGATGCCCAGGGGCACAGATACGCAGTATTTT,CASNYSRSGMPRGTDTQYF
NA,TRBJ2-4,TRBD1,TRBV14,TGTGCCAGCAGCCAAGCTTCGGCAGGGGGCAGGAGCGGGAACATTCAGTACTTC,CASSQASAGGRSGNIQYF